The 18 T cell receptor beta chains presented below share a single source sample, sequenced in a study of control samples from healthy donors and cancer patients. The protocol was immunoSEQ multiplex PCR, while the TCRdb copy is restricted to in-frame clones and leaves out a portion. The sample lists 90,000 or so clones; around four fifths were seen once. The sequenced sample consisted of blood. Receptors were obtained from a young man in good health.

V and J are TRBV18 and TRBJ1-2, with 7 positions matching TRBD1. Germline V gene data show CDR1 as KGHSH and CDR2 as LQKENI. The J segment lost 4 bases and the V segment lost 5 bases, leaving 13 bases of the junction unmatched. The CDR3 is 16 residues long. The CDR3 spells CASSLAIGTASYGYTF. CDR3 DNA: TGTGCCAGCTCATTAGCTATCGGGACAGCCAGCTATGGCTACACCTTC. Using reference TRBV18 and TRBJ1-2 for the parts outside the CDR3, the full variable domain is NAGVMQNPRHLVRRRGQEARLRCSPMKGHSHVYWYRQLPEEGLKFMVYLQKENIIDESGMPKERFSAEFPKEGPSILRIQQVVRGDSAAYFCASSLAIGTASYGYTFGSGTRLTVV.

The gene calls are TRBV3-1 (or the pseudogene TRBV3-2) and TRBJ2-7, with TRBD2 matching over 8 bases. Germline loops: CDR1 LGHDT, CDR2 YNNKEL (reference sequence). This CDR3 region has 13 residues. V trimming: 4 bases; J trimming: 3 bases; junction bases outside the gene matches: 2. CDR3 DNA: TGTGCCAGCAGCCGCGGGGGGTACTACGAGCAGTACTTC. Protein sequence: CASSRGGYYEQYF.

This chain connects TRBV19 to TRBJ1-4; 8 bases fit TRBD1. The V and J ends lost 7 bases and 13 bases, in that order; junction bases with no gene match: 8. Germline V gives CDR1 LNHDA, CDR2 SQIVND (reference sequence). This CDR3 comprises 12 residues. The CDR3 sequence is CASNSGTGLLFF. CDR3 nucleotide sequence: TGTGCCAGTAACTCCGGGACAGGATTACTGTTTTTT.

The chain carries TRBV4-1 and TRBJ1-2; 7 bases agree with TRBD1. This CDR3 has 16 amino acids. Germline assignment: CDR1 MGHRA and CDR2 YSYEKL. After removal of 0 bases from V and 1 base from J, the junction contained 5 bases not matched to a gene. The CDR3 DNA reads TGCGCCAGCAGCCAAGATGACAGGGATAGTAACTATGGCTACACCTTC. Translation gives CASSQDDRDSNYGYTF.

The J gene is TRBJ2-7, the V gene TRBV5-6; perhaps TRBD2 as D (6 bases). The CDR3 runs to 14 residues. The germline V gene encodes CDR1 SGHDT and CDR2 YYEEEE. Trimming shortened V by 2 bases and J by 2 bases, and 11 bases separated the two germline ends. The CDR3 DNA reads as TGTGCCAGCAGCTTCGGGGGTGGGACCTACGAGCAGTACTTC. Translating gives CASSFGGGTYEQYF.

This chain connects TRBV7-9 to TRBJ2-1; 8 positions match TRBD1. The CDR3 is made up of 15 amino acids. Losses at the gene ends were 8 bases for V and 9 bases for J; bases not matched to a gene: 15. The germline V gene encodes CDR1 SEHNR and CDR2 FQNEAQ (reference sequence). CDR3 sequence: CASCQSGGTGSEQFF. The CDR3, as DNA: TGTGCCAGCTGCCAATCAGGGGGCACTGGGAGTGAGCAGTTCTTC.

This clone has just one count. As DNA, the CDR3 is TGTGCCAGCAGCTTAGACTCAGGCCGCCTTGCGGGCAATCAGCCCCAGCATTTT. It is translated as CASSLDSGRLAGNQPQHF. J is TRBJ1-5 and V is TRBV11-2, with D hard to call. This CDR3 comprises 18 residues. The V end lost 0 bases, the J end lost 2 bases, and 17 bases lay between the germline ends. Germline V gives CDR1 SGHAT, CDR2 FQNNGV.

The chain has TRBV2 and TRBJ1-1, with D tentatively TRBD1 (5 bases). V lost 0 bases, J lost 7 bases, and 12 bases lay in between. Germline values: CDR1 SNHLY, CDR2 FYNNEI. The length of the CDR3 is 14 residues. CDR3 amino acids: CASSEALRRGEAFF. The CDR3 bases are TGTGCCAGCAGTGAAGCGCTTCGGAGGGGTGAAGCTTTCTTT.

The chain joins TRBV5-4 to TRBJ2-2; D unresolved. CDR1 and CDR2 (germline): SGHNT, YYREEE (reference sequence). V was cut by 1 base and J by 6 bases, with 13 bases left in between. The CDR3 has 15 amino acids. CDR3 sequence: CASSLLTQPAGELFF. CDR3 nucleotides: TGTGCCAGCAGCTTGTTGACTCAGCCTGCCGGGGAGCTGTTTTTT.

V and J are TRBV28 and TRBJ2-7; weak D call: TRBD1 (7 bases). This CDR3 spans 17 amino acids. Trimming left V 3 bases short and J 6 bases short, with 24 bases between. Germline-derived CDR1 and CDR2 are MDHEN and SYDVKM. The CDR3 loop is CASSLGSGGGGSPEQYF. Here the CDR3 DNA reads TGTGCCAGCAGTTTGGGGTCAGGGGGAGGAGGTAGCCCCGAGCAGTACTTC.

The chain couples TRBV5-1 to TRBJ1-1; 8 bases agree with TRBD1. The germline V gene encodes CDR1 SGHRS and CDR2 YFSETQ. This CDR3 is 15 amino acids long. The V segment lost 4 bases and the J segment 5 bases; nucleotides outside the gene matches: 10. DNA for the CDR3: TGCGCCAGCAGCGTAGAGACAGGGGCTGTTACTGAAGCTTTCTTT. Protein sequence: CASSVETGAVTEAFF.

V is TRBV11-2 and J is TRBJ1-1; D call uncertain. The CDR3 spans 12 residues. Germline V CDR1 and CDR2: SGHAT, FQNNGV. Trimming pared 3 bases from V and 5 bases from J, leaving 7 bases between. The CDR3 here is CASSLGTTEAFF. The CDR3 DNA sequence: TGTGCCAGCAGCTTGGGAACTACTGAAGCTTTCTTT.

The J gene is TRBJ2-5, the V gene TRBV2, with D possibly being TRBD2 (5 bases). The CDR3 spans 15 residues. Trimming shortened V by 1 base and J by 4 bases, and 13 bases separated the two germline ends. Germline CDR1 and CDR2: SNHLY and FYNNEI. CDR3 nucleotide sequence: TGTGCCAGCAGTGAAGGCAGGAGCGGAGGAGAGACCCAGTACTTC. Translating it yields CASSEGRSGGETQYF.

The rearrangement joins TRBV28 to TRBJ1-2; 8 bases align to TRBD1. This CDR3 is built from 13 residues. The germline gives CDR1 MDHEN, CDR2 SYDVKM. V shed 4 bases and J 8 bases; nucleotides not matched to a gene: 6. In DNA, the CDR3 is TGTGCCAGCAGTTGGACAGGGTTCGACGGCTACACCTTC. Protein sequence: CASSWTGFDGYTF.

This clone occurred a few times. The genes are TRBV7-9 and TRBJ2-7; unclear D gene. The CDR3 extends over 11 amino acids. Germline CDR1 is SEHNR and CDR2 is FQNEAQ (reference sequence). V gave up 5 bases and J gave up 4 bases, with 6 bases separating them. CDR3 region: CASSRAYEQYF. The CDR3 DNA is TGTGCCAGCAGCCGCGCTTACGAGCAGTACTTC. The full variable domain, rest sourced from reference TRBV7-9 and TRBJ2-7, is DTGVSQNPRHKITKRGQNVTFRCDPISEHNRLYWYRQTLGQGPEFLTYFQNEAQLEKSRLLSDRFSAERPKGSFSTLEIQRTEQGDSAMYLCASSRAYEQYFGPGTRLTVT.

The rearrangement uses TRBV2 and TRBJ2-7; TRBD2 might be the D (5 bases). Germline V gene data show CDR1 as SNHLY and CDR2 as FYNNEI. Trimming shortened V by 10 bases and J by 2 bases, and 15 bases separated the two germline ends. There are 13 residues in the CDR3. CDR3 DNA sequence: TGTGCCACTAGTCCCGCCGGGGCCTACGAGCAGTACTTC. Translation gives CATSPAGAYEQYF.

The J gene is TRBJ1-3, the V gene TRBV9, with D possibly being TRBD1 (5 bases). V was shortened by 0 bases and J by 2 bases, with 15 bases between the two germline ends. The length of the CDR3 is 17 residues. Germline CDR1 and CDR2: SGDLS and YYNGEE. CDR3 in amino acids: CASSVESGYIPGNTIYF. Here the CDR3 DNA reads TGTGCCAGCAGCGTAGAGTCAGGGTATATCCCTGGAAACACCATATATTTT.

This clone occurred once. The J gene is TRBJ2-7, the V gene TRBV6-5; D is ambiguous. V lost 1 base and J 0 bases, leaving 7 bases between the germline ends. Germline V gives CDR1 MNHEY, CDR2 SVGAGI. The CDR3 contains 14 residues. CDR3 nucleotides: TGTGCCAGCAGTTACTATCCAGGCTCCTACGAGCAGTACTTC. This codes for CASSYYPGSYEQYF.